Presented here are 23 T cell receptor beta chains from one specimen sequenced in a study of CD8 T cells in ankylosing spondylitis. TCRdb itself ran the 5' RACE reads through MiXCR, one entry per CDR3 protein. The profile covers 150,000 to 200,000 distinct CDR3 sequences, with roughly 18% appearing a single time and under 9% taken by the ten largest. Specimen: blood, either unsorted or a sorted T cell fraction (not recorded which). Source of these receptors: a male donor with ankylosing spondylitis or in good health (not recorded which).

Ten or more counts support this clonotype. Written as DNA, the CDR3 is TGCAGCGTTGTGCCGACAGGGGTGGTCGCAGATACGCAGTATTTT. This encodes CSVVPTGVVADTQYF. This chain uses TRBV29-1 with TRBJ2-3, with 8 positions matching TRBD1. The CDR3 consists of 15 residues. Germline V lookup: CDR1 SQVTM, CDR2 ANQGSEA. With 4 bases clipped from V and 4 bases from J, the junction kept 10 bases outside the gene matches.

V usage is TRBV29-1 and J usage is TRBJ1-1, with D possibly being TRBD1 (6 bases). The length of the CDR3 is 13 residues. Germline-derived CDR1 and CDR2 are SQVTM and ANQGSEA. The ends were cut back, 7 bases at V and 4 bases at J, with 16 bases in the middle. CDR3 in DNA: TGCAGCGCCGGGGGGCTTCCCCTCACTGAAGCTTTCTTT. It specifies CSAGGLPLTEAFF. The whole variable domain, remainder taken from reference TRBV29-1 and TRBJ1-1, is SAVISQKPSRDICQRGTSLTIQCQVDSQVTMMFWYRQQPGQSLTLIATANQGSEATYESGFVIDKFPISRPNLTFSTLTVSNMSPEDSSIYLCSAGGLPLTEAFFGQGTRLTVV.

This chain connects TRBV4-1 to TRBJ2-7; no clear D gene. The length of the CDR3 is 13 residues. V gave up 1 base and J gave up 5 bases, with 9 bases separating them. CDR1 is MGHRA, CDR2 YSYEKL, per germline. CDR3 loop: CASSQGVSDEQYF. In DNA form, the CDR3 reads TGCGCCAGCAGCCAAGGGGTTTCGGACGAGCAGTACTTC.

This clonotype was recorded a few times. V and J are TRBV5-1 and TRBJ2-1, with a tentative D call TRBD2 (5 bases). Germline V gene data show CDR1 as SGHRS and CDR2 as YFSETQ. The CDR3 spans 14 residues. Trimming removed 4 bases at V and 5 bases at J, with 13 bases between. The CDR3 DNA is TGCGCCAGCAGCGATTTTAACGGGGACAATGAGCAGTTCTTC. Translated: CASSDFNGDNEQFF.

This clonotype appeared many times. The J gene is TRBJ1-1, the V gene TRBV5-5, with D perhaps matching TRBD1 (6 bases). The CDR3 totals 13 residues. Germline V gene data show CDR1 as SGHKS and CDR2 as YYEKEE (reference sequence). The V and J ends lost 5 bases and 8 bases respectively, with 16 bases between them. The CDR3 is CASRPSDSLEAFF. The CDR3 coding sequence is TGTGCCAGCAGGCCGTCGGACAGCCTCGAAGCTTTCTTT.

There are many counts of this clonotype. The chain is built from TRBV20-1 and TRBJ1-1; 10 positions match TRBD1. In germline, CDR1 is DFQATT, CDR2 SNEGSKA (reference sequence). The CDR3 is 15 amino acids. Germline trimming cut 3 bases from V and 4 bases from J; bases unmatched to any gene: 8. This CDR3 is CSARQPTGGVTEAFF. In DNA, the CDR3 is TGCAGTGCTAGGCAGCCGACAGGGGGCGTCACTGAAGCTTTCTTT.

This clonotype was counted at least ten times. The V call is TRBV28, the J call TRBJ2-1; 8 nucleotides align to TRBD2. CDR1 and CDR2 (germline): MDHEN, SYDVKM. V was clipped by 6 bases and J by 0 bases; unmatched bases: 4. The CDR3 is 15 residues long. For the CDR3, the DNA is TGTGCCAGCAGGGACCTAGCGGGCTCCTACAATGAGCAGTTCTTC. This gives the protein CASRDLAGSYNEQFF. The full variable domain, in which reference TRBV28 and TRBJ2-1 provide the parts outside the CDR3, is DVKVTQSSRYLVKRTGEKVFLECVQDMDHENMFWYRQDPGLGLRLIYFSYDVKMKEKGDIPEGYSVSREKKERFSLILESASTNQTSMYLCASRDLAGSYNEQFFGPGTRLTVL.

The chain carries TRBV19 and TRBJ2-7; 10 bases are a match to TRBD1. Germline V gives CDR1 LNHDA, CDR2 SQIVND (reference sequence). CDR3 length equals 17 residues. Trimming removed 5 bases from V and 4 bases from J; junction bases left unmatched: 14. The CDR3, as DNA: TGTGCCAGTAGTCCCACCCCCGGGACAGGGGATACGTACGAGCAGTACTTC. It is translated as CASSPTPGTGDTYEQYF.

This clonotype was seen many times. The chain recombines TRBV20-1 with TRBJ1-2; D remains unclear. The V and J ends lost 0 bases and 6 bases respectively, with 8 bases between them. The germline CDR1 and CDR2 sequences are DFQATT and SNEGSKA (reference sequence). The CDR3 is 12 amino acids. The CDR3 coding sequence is TGCAGTGCTAGAGATTCCGGGAATGGCTACACCTTC. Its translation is CSARDSGNGYTF.

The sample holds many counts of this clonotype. The CDR3 here is CSDPPNTEAFF. Written as DNA, the CDR3 is TGCAGCGACCCGCCGAACACTGAAGCTTTCTTT. The rearrangement uses TRBV29-1 and TRBJ1-1; no definite D call. This CDR3 is built from 11 residues. Germline values: CDR1 SQVTM, CDR2 ANQGSEA. Trimming removed 7 bases at V and 1 base at J, with 7 bases between.

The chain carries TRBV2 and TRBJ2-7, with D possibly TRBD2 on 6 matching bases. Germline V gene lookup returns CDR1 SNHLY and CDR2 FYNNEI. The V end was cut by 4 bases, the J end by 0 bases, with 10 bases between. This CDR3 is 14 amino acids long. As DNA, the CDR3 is TGTGCCAGCAGTGTCGGCGGGACCTCCTACGAGCAGTACTTC. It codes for CASSVGGTSYEQYF. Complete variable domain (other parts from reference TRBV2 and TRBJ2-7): EPEVTQTPSHQVTQMGQEVILRCVPISNHLYFYWYRQILGQKVEFLVSFYNNEISEKSEIFDDQFSVERPDGSNFTLKIRSTKLEDSAMYFCASSVGGTSYEQYFGPGTRLTVT.

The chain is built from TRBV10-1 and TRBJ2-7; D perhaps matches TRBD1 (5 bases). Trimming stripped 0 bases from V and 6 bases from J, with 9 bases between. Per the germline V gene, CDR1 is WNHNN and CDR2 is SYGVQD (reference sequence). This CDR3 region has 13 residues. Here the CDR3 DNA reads TGCGCCAGCAGTGAGTCCGGACACTTCGAGCAGTACTTC. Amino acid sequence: CASSESGHFEQYF.

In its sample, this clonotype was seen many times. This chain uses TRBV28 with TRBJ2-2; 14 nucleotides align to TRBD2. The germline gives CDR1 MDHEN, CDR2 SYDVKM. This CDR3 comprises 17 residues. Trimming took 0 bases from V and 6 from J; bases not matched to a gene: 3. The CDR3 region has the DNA TGTGCCAGCAGTTTATGGCGACTAGCGGGAGGGCCCGGGGAGCTGTTTTTT. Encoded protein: CASSLWRLAGGPGELFF.

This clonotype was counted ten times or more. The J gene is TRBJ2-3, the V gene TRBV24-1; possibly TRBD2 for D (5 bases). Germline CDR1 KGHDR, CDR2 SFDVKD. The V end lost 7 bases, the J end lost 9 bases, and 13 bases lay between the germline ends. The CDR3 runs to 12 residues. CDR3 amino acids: CATSERWETQYF. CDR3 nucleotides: TGTGCCACCAGCGAACGGTGGGAGACGCAGTATTTT.

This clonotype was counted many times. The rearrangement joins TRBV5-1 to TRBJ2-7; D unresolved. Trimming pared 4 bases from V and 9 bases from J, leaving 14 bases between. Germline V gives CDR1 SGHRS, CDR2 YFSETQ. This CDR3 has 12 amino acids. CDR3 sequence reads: CASSAAQGRQYF. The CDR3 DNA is TGCGCCAGCAGCGCCGCACAAGGCCGGCAGTACTTC.

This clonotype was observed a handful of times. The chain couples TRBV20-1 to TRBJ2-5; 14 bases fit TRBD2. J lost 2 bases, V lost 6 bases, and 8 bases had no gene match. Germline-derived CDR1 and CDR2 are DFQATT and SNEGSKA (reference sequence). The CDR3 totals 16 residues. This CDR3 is CSATGLAGGLQETQYF. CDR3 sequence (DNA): TGCAGTGCAACCGGACTAGCGGGAGGACTACAAGAGACCCAGTACTTC.

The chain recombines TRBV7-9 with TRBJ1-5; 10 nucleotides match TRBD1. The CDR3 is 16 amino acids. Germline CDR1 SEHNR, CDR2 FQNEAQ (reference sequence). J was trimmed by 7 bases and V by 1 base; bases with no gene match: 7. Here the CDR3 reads CASSLEGQGSGQPQHF. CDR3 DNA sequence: TGTGCCAGCAGCTTAGAGGGACAGGGGTCGGGCCAGCCCCAGCATTTT.

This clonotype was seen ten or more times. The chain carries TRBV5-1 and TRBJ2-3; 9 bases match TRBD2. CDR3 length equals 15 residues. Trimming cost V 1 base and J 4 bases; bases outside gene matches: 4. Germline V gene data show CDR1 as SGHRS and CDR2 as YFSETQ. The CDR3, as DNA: TGCGCCAGCAGCTTGCGAGGGACTAGCCCAGATACGCAGTATTTT. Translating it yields CASSLRGTSPDTQYF.

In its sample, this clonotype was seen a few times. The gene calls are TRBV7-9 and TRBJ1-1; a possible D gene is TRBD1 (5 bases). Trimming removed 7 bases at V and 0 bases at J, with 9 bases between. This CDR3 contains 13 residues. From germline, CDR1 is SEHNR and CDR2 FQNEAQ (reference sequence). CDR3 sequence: CASTGNMNTEAFF. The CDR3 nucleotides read TGTGCCAGCACAGGGAACATGAACACTGAAGCTTTCTTT. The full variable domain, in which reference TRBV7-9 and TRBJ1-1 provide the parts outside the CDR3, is DTGVSQNPRHKITKRGQNVTFRCDPISEHNRLYWYRQTLGQGPEFLTYFQNEAQLEKSRLLSDRFSAERPKGSFSTLEIQRTEQGDSAMYLCASTGNMNTEAFFGQGTRLTVV.

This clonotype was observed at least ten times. In DNA form, the CDR3 reads TGTGCCAGCAGTTCCGGGTCGACTCTCCAAGAGACCCAGTACTTC. Translating gives CASSSGSTLQETQYF. The chain joins TRBV6-5 to TRBJ2-5; D is unclear. CDR1 is MNHEY and CDR2 is SVGAGI in the germline V gene. The CDR3 contains 15 residues. V was cut by 4 bases and J by 1 base, with 13 bases left in between.

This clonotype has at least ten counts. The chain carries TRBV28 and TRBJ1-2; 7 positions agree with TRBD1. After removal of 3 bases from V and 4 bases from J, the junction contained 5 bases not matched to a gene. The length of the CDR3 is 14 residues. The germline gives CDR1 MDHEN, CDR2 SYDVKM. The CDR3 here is CASSFERDSYGYTF. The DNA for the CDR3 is TGTGCCAGCAGTTTCGAAAGGGACAGCTATGGCTACACCTTC.

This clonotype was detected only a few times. Here the CDR3 reads CASSQEGQRSYEQYF. CDR3 in DNA: TGCGCCAGCAGCCAAGAGGGACAGAGGTCCTACGAGCAGTACTTC. The chain links TRBV4-1 to TRBJ2-7, with 7 positions matching TRBD1. From germline, CDR1 is MGHRA and CDR2 YSYEKL. This CDR3 contains 15 residues. Trimming took 0 bases from V and 1 from J; bases not matched to a gene: 3.

The CDR3 sequence is CASSQGGGGLDTEAFF. For the CDR3, the DNA is TGCGCCAGCAGCCAAGGTGGGGGTGGGTTGGACACTGAAGCTTTCTTT. The chain employs TRBV4-1 and TRBJ1-1, with D tentatively TRBD1 (5 bases). Per germline, CDR1 MGHRA and CDR2 YSYEKL. Trimming removed 1 base at V and 3 bases at J, with 15 bases between. This CDR3 spans 16 amino acids.